These 29 T cell receptor beta chains were all obtained from the same sample, sequenced in a study of T cells in Graves' hyperthyroidism and ophthalmopathy. Amplified TCR beta CDR3 regions derived from RNA transcripts. RT-PCR in the first round (using the HTBI primer set) targeted the TCR CDR3. One entry per CDR3 protein results from TCRdb running MiXCR on the multiplex PCR reads. The table includes some 690,000 distinct CDR3 sequences, 15% to 20% detected once. Sample: blood. Source of these receptors: a man over 45 with Graves' hyperthyroidism.

V gene TRBV4-2 combines with J gene TRBJ2-7, with D possibly being TRBD2 (6 bases). The CDR3 has 16 residues. Germline V gene sequence: CDR1 LGHNA, CDR2 YNFKEQ. Between the trimmed V and J ends, which lost 1 base and 5 bases, there was a span of 18 bases. Here the CDR3 DNA reads TGTGCCAGCAGCCAAGCCTACCGGGACTGGCGACACGAGCAGTACTTC. As protein: CASSQAYRDWRHEQYF.

This chain connects TRBV5-5 to TRBJ2-7; 9 positions match TRBD2. This CDR3 is built from 14 residues. Germline V lookup: CDR1 SGHKS, CDR2 YYEKEE (reference sequence). V lost 4 bases and J lost 8; bases outside the gene matches: 10. CDR3 nucleotide sequence: TGTGCCAGCAGCGTGGCCCCTAGCGGGGATCAGCAGTACTTC. Its translation: CASSVAPSGDQQYF.

This clonotype was seen repeatedly, ten times or more. The V gene is TRBV7-8, the J gene TRBJ1-2, with unresolved D. CDR1 and CDR2 from the germline V gene are SGHVS and FQNEAQ. V was shortened by 1 base and J by 4 bases, with 10 bases between the two germline ends. The CDR3 covers 14 residues. CDR3 in DNA: TGTGCCAGCAGCTTAGGATTTGAAAGCTATGGCTACACCTTC. Its translation: CASSLGFESYGYTF.

This clonotype occurred a few times. This chain joins TRBV20-1 and TRBJ1-5; tentative D call: TRBD1 (6 bases). The germline V gene has CDR1 DFQATT and CDR2 SNEGSKA (reference sequence). The length of the CDR3 is 13 residues. Trimming pared 6 bases from V and 7 bases from J, leaving 16 bases between. CDR3 sequence (DNA): TGCAGTGCCCCTAGGGGGGCTAAGCAGCCCCAGCATTTT. It specifies CSAPRGAKQPQHF.

This clonotype was found many times. This sequence joins TRBV19 and TRBJ1-1; D is possibly TRBD1 (5 bases). The CDR3 length is 15 residues. The V gene's germline CDR1 is LNHDA and CDR2 SQIVND (reference sequence). V lost 2 bases to trimming and J lost 0 bases, with 10 bases between them. The CDR3: CASSITGPMNTEAFF. The CDR3 DNA reads TGTGCCAGTAGTATAACGGGACCGATGAACACTGAAGCTTTCTTT.

This clonotype was found a few times. The rearrangement uses TRBV3-1 and TRBJ1-3; 7 bases align to TRBD1. CDR3 size: 15 residues. J gave up 0 bases and V 5 bases, and 4 bases lay outside the gene matches. Germline lookup yields CDR1 LGHDT and CDR2 YNNKEL (reference sequence). The CDR3 here is CASSKGTVSGNTIYF. In DNA, the CDR3 is TGTGCCAGCAGCAAAGGGACAGTCTCTGGAAACACCATATATTTT.

This clonotype was seen many times. The chain has TRBV13 and TRBJ2-5, with a possible D match to TRBD1 (5 bases). The CDR3 sequence is 15 residues long. Germline V gene data show CDR1 as PRHDT and CDR2 as FYEKMQ (reference sequence). V was clipped by 2 bases and J by 3 bases, with 13 bases between them. CDR3 sequence: CASSLRGTEKETQYF. In nucleotides, the CDR3 is TGTGCCAGCAGCTTAAGGGGCACAGAGAAAGAGACCCAGTACTTC.

This rearrangement joins TRBV5-6 to TRBJ1-5; 7 nucleotides agree with TRBD1. Unmatched junction bases numbered 6, after V lost 4 bases and J lost 5 bases. Per the germline V gene, CDR1 is SGHDT and CDR2 is YYEEEE. The CDR3 runs to 14 residues. CDR3 amino acids: CASSPTGKDQPQHF. For the CDR3, the DNA is TGTGCCAGCAGCCCGACAGGGAAGGATCAGCCCCAGCATTTT.

The chain couples TRBV4-1 to TRBJ2-5; perhaps TRBD2 as D (5 bases). V dropped 2 bases and J dropped 5 bases, with 18 bases sitting between them. This CDR3 spans 16 amino acids. Germline loops: CDR1 MGHRA, CDR2 YSYEKL. CDR3 residues: CASSQYLPAGGETQYF. In DNA, the CDR3 is TGCGCCAGCAGCCAATACCTACCGGCTGGCGGGGAGACCCAGTACTTC.

J is TRBJ1-1 and V is TRBV18; D unclear. The V gene lost 2 bases and the J gene lost 1 base, with 8 bases spanning the gap. CDR1 and CDR2 from the germline V gene are KGHSH and LQKENI. The CDR3 is 14 amino acids. CDR3 in DNA: TGTGCCAGCTCACCAATGGAGGGGAACACTGAAGCTTTCTTT. This gives the protein CASSPMEGNTEAFF.

Only a few counts were recorded for this clonotype. The rearrangement uses TRBV10-3 and TRBJ2-1; D is unclear. The CDR3 has 14 amino acids. V lost 0 bases and J lost 0, with 3 bases in between. CDR1 ENHRY and CDR2 SYGVKD come from the germline V gene. CDR3 in amino acids: CAISESTSYNEQFF. CDR3 DNA: TGTGCCATCAGTGAGTCGACCTCCTACAATGAGCAGTTCTTC.

There are a few counts of this clonotype. A much larger clonotype is one base distant, so this may be a read error. This chain joins TRBV2 and TRBJ2-3, with D possibly matching TRBD2 (6 bases). Germline CDR1 SNHLY, CDR2 FYNNEI. The length of the CDR3 is 16 residues. Here the CDR3 reads CASTLLGGMITVTQYF. The CDR3 nucleotides are TGTGCCAGCACCCTCCTTGGCGGGATGATCACAGTTACGCAGTATTTT.

This clonotype was detected ten times or more. V is TRBV20-1 and J is TRBJ2-1, with D unclear. The V and J ends lost 0 bases and 3 bases respectively, with 9 bases between them. The CDR3 length is 14 residues. Germline lookup yields CDR1 DFQATT and CDR2 SNEGSKA (reference sequence). DNA of the CDR3: TGCAGTGCTAGAGATCTGGCTAACTACAATGAGCAGTTCTTC. Translated: CSARDLANYNEQFF.

For this clonotype: This may be a read error: a much more frequent sequence differs by one nucleotide. The conserved phenylalanine or tryptophan is not found at the CDR3 terminus, so this likely reflects a read error. The gene calls are TRBV7-9 and TRBJ2-7, with D perhaps matching TRBD1 or TRBD2 (5 bases each). The germline gives CDR1 SEHNR, CDR2 FQNEAQ (reference sequence). This CDR3 is built from 14 residues. The CDR3 nucleotides read TGTGCCAGCGGCTTGGGGCGGGCTTCCTACGAGCAGTACCTC. As protein: CASGLGRASYEQYL.

This clonotype was seen ten or more times. V usage is TRBV20-1 and J usage is TRBJ2-5; 12 nucleotides agree with TRBD2. The trim removed 5 bases at V and 2 bases at J, leaving 3 bases unmatched. The CDR3 consists of 14 residues. CDR1 is DFQATT and CDR2 is SNEGSKA in the germline V gene (reference sequence). The CDR3 protein is CSAALAGGQETQYF. CDR3 DNA: TGCAGTGCTGCTCTAGCGGGAGGGCAAGAGACCCAGTACTTC.

In its sample, this clonotype was seen many times. V gene TRBV27 combines with J gene TRBJ1-1, with 7 bases aligning to TRBD1. Germline loops: CDR1 MNHEY, CDR2 SMNVEV (reference sequence). This CDR3 spans 13 amino acids. Unmatched junction bases numbered 7, after V lost 7 bases and J lost 5 bases. The CDR3 loop reads CASKLIQGTEAFF. CDR3 DNA: TGTGCCAGCAAACTTATACAGGGGACTGAAGCTTTCTTT.

The chain carries TRBV14 and TRBJ1-2; 7 bases are shared with TRBD1. The CDR3 covers 14 residues. The V gene end was trimmed by 1 base and the J gene end by 5 bases; junction bases not matched to a gene: 4. The V gene's germline CDR1 is SGHDN and CDR2 FVKESK. The CDR3 spells CASSQGARGYGYTF. In nucleotides, the CDR3 is TGTGCCAGCAGCCAAGGGGCCAGGGGGTATGGCTACACCTTC. The full variable domain, in which reference TRBV14 and TRBJ1-2 provide the parts outside the CDR3, is EAGVTQFPSHSVIEKGQTVTLRCDPISGHDNLYWYRRVMGKEIKFLLHFVKESKQDESGMPNNRFLAERTGGTYSTLKVQPAELEDSGVYFCASSQGARGYGYTFGSGTRLTVV.

The chain employs TRBV5-5 and TRBJ2-5, with 9 bases lining up with TRBD1. V dropped 6 bases and J dropped 5; count of bases not matched to a gene: 11. CDR1 and CDR2 (germline): SGHKS, YYEKEE (reference sequence). This CDR3 region has 15 residues. The CDR3, as DNA: TGTGCCAGCAATGCCGGGACAGGGAGCGCCGAGACCCAGTACTTC. Translated: CASNAGTGSAETQYF. Full variable domain (outside the CDR3, taken from reference TRBV5-5 and TRBJ2-5): DAGVTQSPTHLIKTRGQQVTLRCSPISGHKSVSWYQQVLGQGPQFIFQYYEKEERGRGNFPDRFSARQFPNYSSELNVNALLLGDSALYLCASNAGTGSAETQYFGPGTRLLVL.

The chain has TRBV29-1 and TRBJ1-4; 7 bases fit TRBD1. Trimming removed 5 bases from V and 4 bases from J; junction bases left unmatched: 10. CDR3 length: 15 residues. The V gene's germline CDR1 is SQVTM and CDR2 ANQGSEA. The CDR3 DNA reads as TGCAGCGTTCTAGGGGGCGGGAGAGTTAATGAAAAACTGTTTTTT. It specifies CSVLGGGRVNEKLFF. The variable domain in full, completed from reference TRBV29-1 and TRBJ1-4, reads SAVISQKPSRDICQRGTSLTIQCQVDSQVTMMFWYRQQPGQSLTLIATANQGSEATYESGFVIDKFPISRPNLTFSTLTVSNMSPEDSSIYLCSVLGGGRVNEKLFFGSGTQLSVL.

The J gene is TRBJ2-5, the V gene TRBV20-1; the match to TRBD2 covers 8 bases. CDR3 length: 14 residues. Germline CDR1 reads DFQATT; CDR2 reads SNEGSKA (reference sequence). V shed 6 bases, J shed 5 bases, and the junction held 11 bases outside the gene matches. CDR3 nucleotides: TGCAGTGCCAATCGAGCGGGAGCGGGGGAGACCCAGTACTTC. This encodes CSANRAGAGETQYF.

This clonotype has at least ten counts. The chain couples TRBV29-1 to TRBJ2-1; no clear D. V shed 2 bases and J shed 3 bases, with 5 bases lying between them. Germline V CDR1 and CDR2: SQVTM, ANQGSEA. The CDR3 is 12 amino acids. CDR3 DNA: TGCAGCGTTGAACACTACTACAATGAGCAGTTCTTC. Residues: CSVEHYYNEQFF.

This clonotype was detected ten times or more. The V gene is TRBV12-3 or TRBV12-4, the J gene TRBJ2-5; 9 nucleotides agree with TRBD2. The CDR3 loop spans 16 amino acids. Trimming took 3 bases from V and 1 from J; bases not matched to a gene: 6. CDR3 sequence: CASSFYLAGPQETQYF. Written as DNA, the CDR3 is TGTGCCAGCAGTTTCTACCTAGCGGGACCCCAAGAGACCCAGTACTTC.

The chain uses TRBV6-2 or TRBV6-3 and TRBJ1-3, with a tentative D call TRBD1 (5 bases). V dropped 1 base and J dropped 3 bases, with 13 bases sitting between them. The germline V gene encodes CDR1 MNHEY and CDR2 SVGEGT. This CDR3 comprises 16 residues. CDR3 region: CASSYFNGADGNTIYF. CDR3 in DNA: TGTGCCAGCAGTTACTTTAACGGGGCCGATGGAAACACCATATATTTT.

In this sample, this clonotype turned up a few times. The rearrangement joins TRBV18 to TRBJ1-1, with D perhaps TRBD1 (6 bases). Germline V CDR1 and CDR2: KGHSH, LQKENI. This CDR3 has 16 amino acids. Between the trimmed V and J ends, which lost 1 base and 0 bases, there was a span of 12 bases. The CDR3 protein is CASSPRAGDMNTEAFF. The DNA of the CDR3 is TGTGCCAGCTCACCACGAGCCGGGGACATGAACACTGAAGCTTTCTTT. Variable domain in full (rest from reference TRBV18 and TRBJ1-1): NAGVMQNPRHLVRRRGQEARLRCSPMKGHSHVYWYRQLPEEGLKFMVYLQKENIIDESGMPKERFSAEFPKEGPSILRIQQVVRGDSAAYFCASSPRAGDMNTEAFFGQGTRLTVV.

This rearrangement joins TRBV5-4 to TRBJ1-2; weak D call: TRBD1 (5 bases). CDR3 length: 13 residues. CDR1 and CDR2 (germline): SGHNT, YYREEE (reference sequence). The V and J ends lost 9 bases and 5 bases respectively, with 17 bases between them. The CDR3 protein is CATTSGAYYGYTF. In DNA form, the CDR3 reads TGTGCCACCACTTCCGGGGCCTATTATGGCTACACCTTC.

This clonotype has at least ten counts. The rearrangement uses TRBV20-1 and TRBJ2-3, with 9 nucleotides matching TRBD1. This CDR3 region has 13 residues. Germline values: CDR1 DFQATT, CDR2 SNEGSKA (reference sequence). V lost 6 bases to trimming and J lost 2 bases; unmatched junction nucleotides: 3. DNA of the CDR3: TGCAGTGCATGGGACAGGGTCACAGATACGCAGTATTTT. Amino acid sequence: CSAWDRVTDTQYF.

This clonotype occurred many times. The chain carries TRBV12-3 or TRBV12-4 and TRBJ1-2, with 9 bases identical to TRBD1. The CDR3 loop spans 15 amino acids. Unmatched junction bases numbered 6, after V lost 5 bases and J lost 2 bases. In DNA, the CDR3 is TGTGCCAGCAGTCGTTGGGACAGGGACAACTATGGCTACACCTTC. The encoded protein is CASSRWDRDNYGYTF.

This chain uses TRBV4-2 with TRBJ2-1, with TRBD2 identical over 9 bases. Germline trimming cut 4 bases from V and 6 bases from J; bases unmatched to any gene: 10. The CDR3 is 16 amino acids. CDR1 LGHNA and CDR2 YNFKEQ come from the germline V gene. The chain's CDR3 is CASSLYLAGETNEQFF. CDR3 DNA: TGTGCCAGCAGCCTCTACTTAGCGGGAGAGACCAATGAGCAGTTCTTC.

A word on this clonotype: The CDR3 does not end in the conserved phenylalanine or tryptophan, so this is likely a read error. The genes are TRBV2 and TRBJ2-7; TRBD1 or TRBD2 may be the D gene (5 bases each). Germline values: CDR1 SNHLY, CDR2 FYNNEI. V was shortened by 11 bases and J by 2 bases, with 13 bases between the two germline ends. The CDR3 extends over 12 amino acids. The CDR3 protein is CAVGTATYEQYS. Here the CDR3 DNA reads TGTGCCGTCGGGACGGCCACCTACGAGCAGTACTCC.